Reported below is one T cell receptor (beta chain). The target antigen is unknown. This sample is part of a study of OX40 agonist ivuxolimab in advanced cancers. Turning to the study itself: Dose-escalation patients had hepatocellular carcinoma, melanoma, renal cell or head and neck cancer. Study-level findings and limits: Expanded peripheral T cell antigen specificity was not determined.

Autoimmune disease history or systemic immunosuppression meant exclusion. Trimming pared 0 bases from V and 0 bases from J, leaving 12 bases between. CDR1 is SGHRS, CDR2 YFSETQ, per germline. The CDR3 runs to 17 residues. Produced via immunoSEQ multiplex PCR; TCRdb's table is partial and in-frame only. The sample includes around 62,000 clones, about 77% of them seen just once. The material was CD4+ or CD8+ T cells sorted from blood, obtained in a trial of the OX40 agonist ivuxolimab. The chain is built from TRBV5-1 and TRBJ2-2; D ambiguous. This clonotype was obtained from an adult with an advanced solid tumor such as melanoma, head and neck, liver or kidney cancer. The CDR3 coding sequence is TGCGCCAGCAGCTTGGCCGCTCAATTATCGAACACCGGGGAGCTGTTTTTT. Translated, it gives CASSLAAQLSNTGELFF.